This TCR beta chain was sequenced in a study of graft-versus-host responses after intestinal transplantation. Across the study: In this cohort, recipients had multivisceral, liver-intestinal, or isolated intestinal transplants. Anti-thymocyte globulin induction preceded 2 to 4 years of tacrolimus and steroid maintenance in all recipients. Findings and limits, study-wide: Recipient-marrow GvH clones were detected, some having first appeared in ileum or blood. Those patients showing graft-donor T cell macrochimerism displayed high graft-versus-host to host-versus-graft clonal ratios in allografts.

With respect to this clone: Its antigen is unidentified.

Sequencing used immunoSEQ multiplex PCR; TCRdb keeps in-frame clones, though not all of them. The sample carries 15,000 to 20,000 clones, 82% recorded once. Germline V gives CDR1 SGHRS, CDR2 YFSETQ. The CDR3 totals 15 residues. Trimming removed 4 bases from V and 5 bases from J; junction bases left unmatched: 7. The chain combines TRBV5-1 with TRBJ2-5, with 11 bases that match TRBD1. The sequencing used PBMCs, collected 14 days after transplant. This TCR was recovered from a human patient who received an intestinal transplant, so some T cells may come from the graft donor. CDR3 protein: CASSARDRGKETQYF. CDR3 DNA: TGCGCCAGCAGCGCCCGGGACAGGGGGAAGGAGACCCAGTACTTC.